The next 23 T cell receptor beta chains were all read from a single sample in a study of siplizumab effects on memory and regulatory T cells. Sequenced by immunoSEQ multiplex PCR; TCRdb stores in-frame clones only, minus some. The table includes some 100,000 clones, more than 85% detected once. Sequenced: CD4+ T cells sorted from blood. The origin of the receptors is a human donor in good health. Some clones in this sample may be carry-over from other donors' samples.

The rearrangement uses TRBV5-4 and TRBJ2-1; TRBD1 aligns across 9 bases. The germline gives CDR1 SGHNT, CDR2 YYREEE (reference sequence). The length of the CDR3 is 15 residues. V shed 3 bases, J shed 9 bases, and the junction held 10 bases outside the gene matches. DNA for the CDR3: TGTGCCAGCAGCTGGCCGGGACAGGGCTTCCTTGAGCAGTTCTTC. The encoded protein is CASSWPGQGFLEQFF.

The chain carries TRBV2 and TRBJ1-1, with 9 bases that match TRBD1. The germline CDR1 and CDR2 sequences are SNHLY and FYNNEI. Trimming took 8 bases from V and 6 from J; bases not matched to a gene: 10. This CDR3 is built from 14 residues. The chain's CDR3 is CASGDRDLSSEAFF. The CDR3 DNA follows: TGTGCCAGCGGGGACAGGGATCTCTCGTCTGAAGCTTTCTTT.

V and J are TRBV10-1 and TRBJ2-2; D call uncertain. Germline values: CDR1 WNHNN, CDR2 SYGVQD (reference sequence). CDR3 length equals 13 residues. Between the trimmed V and J ends, which lost 1 base and 4 bases, there was a span of 4 bases. For the CDR3, the DNA is TGCGCCAGCAGTGAGTATACCACCGGGGAGCTGTTTTTT. Residues: CASSEYTTGELFF.

This clone appeared once. The chain employs TRBV7-4 and TRBJ2-4; 8 bases are a match to TRBD1. Germline assignment: CDR1 SGHVT and CDR2 SQSDAQ. CDR3 length: 17 residues. The junction had 8 bases not matched to a gene; V was cut back by 3 bases and J by 1 base. The DNA of the CDR3 is TGTGCCAGCAGCTTCGGGACAGGCCCCTATGCCAAAAACATTCAGTACTTC. Translating gives CASSFGTGPYAKNIQYF.

The gene calls are TRBV6-5 and TRBJ2-3; 12 bases are shared with TRBD2. Germline V gives CDR1 MNHEY, CDR2 SVGAGI. There are 16 residues in the CDR3. V was clipped by 4 bases and J by 6 bases; unmatched bases: 8. The CDR3 sequence is CASSSGTSGFVDTQYF. The DNA of the CDR3 is TGTGCCAGCAGTTCCGGGACTAGCGGGTTCGTCGATACGCAGTATTTT.

J is TRBJ2-5 and V is TRBV5-8, with 10 bases aligning to TRBD1. This CDR3 contains 14 residues. Germline CDR1 SGHTS, CDR2 YDEGEE. The V and J ends lost 6 bases and 1 base, in that order; junction bases with no gene match: 3. In DNA, the CDR3 is TGTGCCAGCACGACAGGGGGCATCCAAGAGACCCAGTACTTC. This sequence encodes CASTTGGIQETQYF.

The chain has TRBV7-3 and TRBJ2-5, with TRBD2 as a possible D gene (7 bases). The CDR3 extends over 15 amino acids. CDR1 SGHTA and CDR2 FQGTGA come from the germline V gene. V was cut by 5 bases and J by 1 base, with 14 bases left in between. The CDR3 protein is CASSPRRGGQETQYF. The CDR3 coding sequence is TGTGCCAGCAGCCCAAGGAGGGGGGGCCAAGAGACCCAGTACTTC.

The J gene is TRBJ2-5, the V gene TRBV5-1; TRBD1 agrees at 8 bases. The CDR3 covers 15 residues. Germline V gene lookup returns CDR1 SGHRS and CDR2 YFSETQ. J was trimmed by 2 bases and V by 9 bases; bases with no gene match: 12. This chain's CDR3 is CATARETGAQETQYF. The CDR3, as DNA: TGCGCCACCGCGAGGGAGACAGGGGCACAAGAGACCCAGTACTTC. The variable domain in full, completed from reference TRBV5-1 and TRBJ2-5, reads KAGVTQTPRYLIKTRGQQVTLSCSPISGHRSVSWYQQTPGQGLQFLFEYFSETQRNKGNFPGRFSGRQFSNSRSEMNVSTLELGDSALYLCATARETGAQETQYFGPGTRLLVL.

This rearrangement joins TRBV7-3 to TRBJ2-1, with 13 bases matching TRBD2. In germline, CDR1 is SGHTA, CDR2 FQGTGA. The trim removed 5 bases at V and 7 bases at J, leaving 17 bases unmatched. The CDR3 is 19 amino acids. The CDR3 loop reads CASSLRSTGTSGIVNEQFF. The CDR3 DNA follows: TGTGCCAGCAGCCTTAGATCCACCGGGACTAGCGGGATTGTGAATGAGCAGTTCTTC.

V gene TRBV29-1 combines with J gene TRBJ2-3; D is undetermined. V was clipped by 2 bases and J by 2 bases, with 11 bases between them. In germline, CDR1 is SQVTM, CDR2 ANQGSEA. The CDR3 is 14 amino acids. CDR3 nucleotides: TGCAGCGTTGAACCCGATACCTCCACAGATACGCAGTATTTT. It translates to CSVEPDTSTDTQYF.

J is TRBJ2-7 and V is TRBV15; TRBD2 might be the D (5 bases). This CDR3 is 14 amino acids long. V lost 0 bases to trimming and J lost 2 bases, with 8 bases between them. Germline V lookup: CDR1 LNHNV, CDR2 YYDKDF (reference sequence). In DNA form, the CDR3 reads TGTGCCACCAGCAGAGACGGAGGCCCCTACGAGCAGTACTTC. It yields the protein CATSRDGGPYEQYF.

The CDR3 bases are TGTGCCAGTAGTATTGAGGGGGCGGGAGTGGGAAATGAGCAGTTCTTC. Translation gives CASSIEGAGVGNEQFF. The V call is TRBV19, the J call TRBJ2-1; D possibly matches TRBD1 or TRBD2 (7 bases each). The ends were cut back, 3 bases at V and 7 bases at J, with 19 bases in the middle. Germline V gene lookup returns CDR1 LNHDA and CDR2 SQIVND (reference sequence). The CDR3 covers 16 residues.

The rearrangement links TRBV14 to TRBJ2-1; D unclear. In germline, CDR1 is SGHDN, CDR2 FVKESK. Trimming shortened V by 2 bases and J by 7 bases, and 18 bases separated the two germline ends. The CDR3 sequence is 16 residues long. The CDR3 sequence is CASSQSGPFYRNEQFF. Here the CDR3 DNA reads TGTGCCAGCAGCCAATCCGGGCCCTTTTATAGGAATGAGCAGTTCTTC.

The rearrangement joins TRBV5-6 to TRBJ2-7, with 12 bases identical to TRBD2. CDR1 and CDR2 (germline): SGHDT, YYEEEE. There are 15 residues in the CDR3. The V segment lost 0 bases and the J segment 9 bases; nucleotides outside the gene matches: 7. The CDR3 here is CASSLETSGGPGQYF. The CDR3 DNA is TGTGCCAGCAGCTTGGAGACTAGCGGGGGCCCAGGGCAGTACTTC.

This clone has only a few counts. Other DNA variants within this sample encode the same CDR3. The V and J genes are TRBV19 and TRBJ2-7; D is ambiguous. This CDR3 has 15 residues. Germline CDR1 LNHDA, CDR2 SQIVND (reference sequence). The ends were cut back, 1 base at V and 0 bases at J, with 10 bases in the middle. The CDR3 protein is CASSIVGESSYEQYF. CDR3 nucleotide sequence: TGTGCCAGTAGTATAGTAGGAGAATCCTCCTACGAGCAGTACTTC.

The V gene is TRBV6-5, the J gene TRBJ1-1; unclear D gene. Trimming shortened V by 0 bases and J by 4 bases, and 12 bases separated the two germline ends. Germline V lookup: CDR1 MNHEY, CDR2 SVGAGI. The CDR3 is 15 amino acids. The CDR3 protein is CASSYSKQWSTEAFF. In DNA form, the CDR3 reads TGTGCCAGCAGTTACTCGAAGCAGTGGAGCACTGAAGCTTTCTTT.

CDR3 sequence reads: CASSSTRQNEQFF. CDR3 DNA: TGTGCCAGCAGCTCAACCCGACAGAATGAGCAGTTCTTC. This chain connects TRBV7-8 to TRBJ2-1, with D possibly TRBD1 on 5 matching bases. Deletions cut 4 bases from V and 7 bases from J, with 11 bases between. This CDR3 region has 13 residues. CDR1 and CDR2 (germline): SGHVS, FQNEAQ.

This clone turned up a few times. The gene calls are TRBV15 and TRBJ1-1, with D uncertain. With 6 bases removed from V and 0 bases from J, the gap between germline ends came to 8 bases. CDR1 is LNHNV and CDR2 is YYDKDF in the germline V gene (reference sequence). The CDR3 contains 13 residues. CDR3 amino acids: CATREGVNTEAFF. In nucleotides, the CDR3 is TGTGCCACCAGGGAGGGTGTGAACACTGAAGCTTTCTTT.

The chain employs TRBV9 and TRBJ2-7; 9 positions agree with TRBD2. The CDR3 length is 16 residues. The V gene end was trimmed by 0 bases and the J gene end by 6 bases; junction bases not matched to a gene: 10. The germline V gene has CDR1 SGDLS and CDR2 YYNGEE. The CDR3 bases are TGTGCCAGCAGCGTAGTCGCGGCTAGCGGGATATCCGAGCAGTACTTC. Protein product: CASSVVAASGISEQYF.

This clone was detected only a few times. The chain links TRBV7-3 to TRBJ2-3; 10 nucleotides line up with TRBD2. The CDR3 loop spans 16 amino acids. The V gene end was trimmed by 1 base and the J gene end by 9 bases; junction bases not matched to a gene: 10. Per germline, CDR1 SGHTA and CDR2 FQGTGA. DNA of the CDR3: TGTGCCAGCAGCTTAATCCCTTTAGCGGGAGGAGGAACGCAGTATTTT. Its translation: CASSLIPLAGGGTQYF.

The V and J genes are TRBV4-2 and TRBJ2-3; D is perhaps TRBD2 (6 bases). Germline loops: CDR1 LGHNA, CDR2 YNFKEQ. The CDR3 is 18 residues long. The V end was cut by 0 bases, the J end by 2 bases, with 18 bases between. CDR3 coding DNA: TGTGCCAGCAGCCAAGAAGGACGGGGGTTAGCATCCACAGATACGCAGTATTTT. This translates into CASSQEGRGLASTDTQYF.

The chain links TRBV7-9 to TRBJ1-3; tentative D call: TRBD1 (5 bases). Trimming pared 0 bases from V and 0 bases from J, leaving 9 bases between. The CDR3 has 16 amino acids. CDR1 and CDR2 (germline): SEHNR, FQNEAQ (reference sequence). Written as DNA, the CDR3 is TGTGCCAGCAGCTTAGCGGGGGGAGGCTCTGGAAACACCATATATTTT. It is translated as CASSLAGGGSGNTIYF. Based on the CDR3 plus reference TRBV7-9 and TRBJ1-3, the full variable domain is DTGVSQNPRHKITKRGQNVTFRCDPISEHNRLYWYRQTLGQGPEFLTYFQNEAQLEKSRLLSDRFSAERPKGSFSTLEIQRTEQGDSAMYLCASSLAGGGSGNTIYFGEGSWLTVV.

The CDR3 coding sequence is TGTGCCAGCAGCGTATCGAGTAGCAAAAACATTCAGTACTTC. It specifies CASSVSSSKNIQYF. This sequence joins TRBV9 and TRBJ2-4; D ambiguous. The V gene lost 1 base and the J gene lost 3 bases, with 8 bases spanning the gap. This CDR3 is 14 amino acids long. Germline V gene sequence: CDR1 SGDLS, CDR2 YYNGEE.